This T cell receptor beta chain was retrieved from a study of cytomegalovirus exposure and HLA in healthy donors. This CDR3 is built from 15 residues. V dropped 0 bases and J dropped 4; count of bases not matched to a gene: 1. CDR1 MNHNY and CDR2 SVGAGI come from the germline V gene (reference sequence). A remark on this clone: The antigen is unknown.

The study ran its PCR with 60 Vbeta and 13 Jbeta primers. Assay: immunoSEQ multiplex PCR; the TCRdb copy retains only in-frame clones and omits some. The sample holds about 34,000 clones, approximately 80% seen once. Overall study results and limits: Analyses of presence/absence relied on an assumption of roughly uniform sequencing depth across donors. Per a prior analysis, the majority of TCR beta V segments were productive roughly 87% or roughly 30% of the time.

Sequences were obtained from PBMCs. The clonotype originates from a woman aged 18-29 years in good health and CMV-seropositive. This chain uses TRBV6-6 with TRBJ1-1; 11 positions match TRBD1. CDR3 coding DNA: TGTGCCAGCAGTTACTCAGGGACAGGGGGCACTGAAGCTTTCTTT. This codes for CASSYSGTGGTEAFF.